This T cell receptor beta chain was identified in a study of liver allograft versus peripheral blood T cells. Study as a whole: Transplanted-liver and recipient peripheral blood T cell receptor repertoires were compared. Broader study findings: Intragraft liver T cell receptor repertoires reportedly differed from peripheral blood repertoires.

TCRdb called the reads again in MiXCR, with one record for every CDR3 protein. The profile covers about 16,000 distinct CDR3 sequences, with around 21% appearing a single time and roughly 13% taken by the ten largest. The CDR3 has 15 amino acids. With 3 bases clipped from V and 0 bases from J, the junction kept 3 bases outside the gene matches. Germline loops: CDR1 SGHTA, CDR2 FQGNSA. This clonotype has a handful of counts. Its antigen is as yet unknown. The clonotype originates from a human patient who had a liver transplant. The T cells may partly be graft donor cells. The chain couples TRBV7-2 to TRBJ2-3, with 7 bases matching TRBD2. CDR3 DNA: TGTGCCAGCAGCTTGACTAGCAGAAGCACAGATACGCAGTATTTT. It is translated as CASSLTSRSTDTQYF.